This T cell receptor (beta chain) is from a study of T cell repertoires in cytomegalovirus infection. Overall study context: CMV epitopes, recently identified HLA-C-restricted and well-studied HLA-B-restricted, were used. Signatures in public TCR beta sequences pointed to both CMV infection and matching HLA type. Study-wide points: Based on cumulative public TCR beta family frequency, carriers of CMV plus the relevant HLA were identified.

TCRdb reprocessed the reads with MiXCR, giving one entry per CDR3 protein. The profile covers about 890,000 distinct CDR3 sequences, with roughly a third appearing a single time and around an eighth taken by the ten largest. This clonotype turned up a few times. Its antigen is not known. This TCR was recovered from a human donor in good health (CMV status not recorded). Some clones in this sample may be carry-over from other donors' samples. Sequencing used cultured CD8+ T cells from PBMCs, obtained from culture after CMV antigen stimulation.

As DNA, the CDR3 is TGTGCCAGCAGCGTAGCTACACAGGGGGCGGAGAATGAGCAGTTCTTC. As protein: CASSVATQGAENEQFF. The gene calls are TRBV9 and TRBJ2-1; 9 bases agree with TRBD1. With V trimmed by 0 bases and J by 7 bases, 8 bases remained unmatched. This CDR3 has 16 amino acids. Germline CDR1 is SGDLS and CDR2 is YYNGEE.